The table lists the clone carrying this T cell receptor beta chain with a few counts. Its antigen is unidentified. The entry originates in a study of identical twins. Study-wide results and caveats: A lower insertion count was a feature of abundant cord blood beta clonotypes, with no such feature in memory repertoires. Where beta out-of-frame sequences were concerned, excess twin sharing was weaker.

Via MiXCR, TCRdb re-called the 5' RACE reads, giving one row per CDR3 protein. The sample yields 420,000 or so distinct CDR3 sequences, less than 20% seen once. The receptor comes from a man in his fifties or sixties in good health. Material for sequencing was naive T cells sorted from blood.

The CDR3 spells CSAGRDLNTEAFF. DNA of the CDR3: TGCAGCGCCGGCCGGGACCTTAACACTGAAGCTTTCTTT. The chain joins TRBV29-1 to TRBJ1-1, with D maybe TRBD1 (5 bases). The germline CDR1 and CDR2 sequences are SQVTM and ANQGSEA. The CDR3 runs to 13 residues. Trimming cost V 7 bases and J 2 bases, with 14 bases left between them. The whole variable domain, filled in from reference TRBV29-1 and TRBJ1-1, reads SAVISQKPSRDICQRGTSLTIQCQVDSQVTMMFWYRQQPGQSLTLIATANQGSEATYESGFVIDKFPISRPNLTFSTLTVSNMSPEDSSIYLCSAGRDLNTEAFFGQGTRLTVV.